The present TCR beta chain was sequenced within a study of blood T cell repertoires in COVID-19. Study-wide background: Researchers got acute and convalescent COVID-19 samples from the United States, Italy and Spain. Sample material is recorded as cDNA or gDNA derived from T cells, B-cell-depleted T cells, or PBMCs.

Original processing notes: How many nucleated cells were present was estimated from reference gene primer amplification. Clones were sequenced by immunoSEQ multiplex PCR, and TCRdb holds only the in-frame ones, with some missing. From that table come the V and J calls and clone size; the DNA was used to work out D and trimming. This table holds around 700,000 clones, more than 80% found once. Sequencing was done on a sample of peripheral blood. The clonotype was recovered from a woman aged 18-29 years with acute or convalescent COVID-19.

CDR3 DNA sequence: TGCGCCAGCAGCCCGAACCGGGGGATCTATGGCTACACCTTC. Protein product: CASSPNRGIYGYTF. The J gene is TRBJ1-2, the V gene TRBV4-3, with a weak D call TRBD1 (5 bases). The V end lost 4 bases, the J end lost 4 bases, and 13 bases lay between the germline ends. Germline CDR1 and CDR2: LGHNA and YSLEER. The CDR3 length is 14 residues.